These 9 T cell receptor beta chains originate from one sample sequenced in a study of T cell repertoires in cytomegalovirus infection. TCRdb reprocessed the reads with MiXCR, giving one entry per CDR3 protein. Here the sample spans just over 300,000 distinct CDR3 sequences, roughly 15% being singletons. The sequencing input was PBMCs. Receptors originate from a human donor in good health (CMV status not recorded). Some clones in this sample may be carry-over from other donors' samples.

This clonotype was recorded many times. The chain couples TRBV11-2 to TRBJ1-5; D ambiguous. Per germline, CDR1 SGHAT and CDR2 FQNNGV. This CDR3 contains 13 residues. Trimming removed 2 bases from V and 6 bases from J, with 8 bases in between. The CDR3 loop reads CASSLSIGQPQHF. The CDR3 DNA is TGTGCCAGCAGCTTAAGCATTGGTCAGCCCCAGCATTTT.

The chain joins TRBV4-3 to TRBJ1-1; no definite D call. The CDR3 sequence is 16 residues long. Germline V CDR1 and CDR2: LGHNA, YSLEER. V was pared by 0 bases and J by 4 bases, with 15 bases between. The CDR3 DNA follows: TGCGCCAGCAGCCAAGATAGGCGACTCCGGGGCACTGAAGCTTTCTTT. It translates to CASSQDRRLRGTEAFF.

This clonotype occurred a few times. The genes are TRBV6-2 or TRBV6-3 and TRBJ2-1, with TRBD2 identical over 12 bases. V shed 4 bases and J 6 bases; nucleotides not matched to a gene: 13. Germline values: CDR1 MNHEY, CDR2 SVGEGT. This CDR3 is built from 18 residues. The CDR3 DNA is TGTGCCAGCAGTTCCCCACGAATACTAGCGGGGGGCCCCAATGAGCAGTTCTTC. The encoded protein is CASSSPRILAGGPNEQFF.

The chain is built from TRBV7-3 and TRBJ1-2; no firm D call. CDR3 length: 13 amino acids. Germline CDR1 reads SGHTA; CDR2 reads FQGTGA. Between the trimmed V and J ends, which lost 4 bases and 4 bases, there was a span of 10 bases. CDR3 in DNA: TGTGCCAGCAGCTACGAGGGCCTCTATGGCTACACCTTC. Translation gives CASSYEGLYGYTF.

This clonotype has just a few counts. The chain joins TRBV14 to TRBJ2-3; 8 bases agree with TRBD2. The ends lost 4 bases at V and 13 bases at J; junction bases unmatched: 13. The CDR3 length is 14 residues. CDR1 and CDR2 from the germline V gene are SGHDN and FVKESK. CDR3 DNA: TGTGCCAGCAGCCTCAAGATTGGGCGGGGGGAGAAGTATTTT. Translating gives CASSLKIGRGEKYF.

The J gene is TRBJ1-1, the V gene TRBV12-5; D not resolved. This CDR3 has 13 amino acids. The ends were cut back, 2 bases at V and 4 bases at J, with 8 bases in the middle. Germline CDR1 is LGHNT and CDR2 is FRNRAP. The CDR3 coding sequence is TGTGCTAGTGGTTTGCGCTCGGGCACTGAAGCTTTCTTT. Amino acids: CASGLRSGTEAFF.

The sample holds many counts of this clonotype. This rearrangement joins TRBV10-3 to TRBJ1-5, with D perhaps matching TRBD1 (6 bases). The CDR3 loop spans 17 amino acids. Trimming took off 0 bases at V and 3 bases at J, with 15 bases between the two ends. Per the germline V gene, CDR1 is ENHRY and CDR2 is SYGVKD. For the CDR3, the DNA is TGTGCCATCAGTGAGTCGGTGGGGGCGTTGGACAATCAGCCCCAGCATTTT. It yields the protein CAISESVGALDNQPQHF.

This clonotype was seen many times. The CDR3: CASSVSLLSDYGYTF. The DNA of the CDR3 is TGTGCCAGCAGTGTTTCGCTACTAAGTGACTATGGCTACACCTTC. The gene calls are TRBV6-1 and TRBJ1-2; no reliable D call. Trimming took 4 bases from V and 3 from J, leaving 15 bases between them. The CDR3 has 15 amino acids. Germline values: CDR1 MNHNS, CDR2 SASEGT.

The V gene is TRBV19, the J gene TRBJ2-2, with TRBD2 matching over 7 bases. In germline, CDR1 is LNHDA, CDR2 SQIVND (reference sequence). After removal of 5 bases from V and 1 base from J, the junction contained 10 bases not matched to a gene. This CDR3 has 17 amino acids. This CDR3 is CASSPWAGVENTGELFF. Written as DNA, the CDR3 is TGTGCCAGTAGTCCTTGGGCGGGGGTGGAGAACACCGGGGAGCTGTTTTTT.